This T cell receptor beta chain was sequenced in a study of early T cells in non-severe SARS-CoV-2 infection (TCRdb year 2021). In the study overall: Bulk RNA from unsorted whole blood was used for TCR sequencing, so alpha and beta chains could not be paired. On the study overall, not on this receptor specifically: VDJdb matching was skewed toward anti-spike CD8 responses and likely underestimated virus-specific expansions, missing private and CD4 specificities.

Worth noting for this clonotype: Its antigen has not been determined. There are no base qualities to consult, and no much larger clone falls within one base.

The method was 5' RACE. The sequencer listed for this sample is NextSeq 500. In the TCR library protocol, unique molecular identifiers were attached to individual cDNA molecules to correct for PCR bias and sequencing error. Both TCR alpha and beta chains were sequenced, and tight co-correlation was observed between alpha and beta sequence abundances in each sample. As for how the authors treated the data: Decombinator V4 was used to annotate TCR sequences for V gene, J gene and CDR3. Expanded TCRs were defined as changing significantly between any two time points under a Poisson model with p below 0.0001. TCR abundances were normalised to the total number of TCRs sequenced in each sample and reported as counts per million. TRAV1-2 paired with TRAJ12, TRAJ20 or TRAJ33 defined MAIT TCRs, while TRAV10 paired with TRAJ18 defined iNKT TCRs. A search of VDJdb, accessed on 1 November 2021, was run for TCRs annotated to CMV, EBV and SARS-CoV-2, with TCRs annotated for multiple antigens excluded. TCRdb's own reprocessing of the public reads used fastp at Q25 and MiXCR and kept productive beta chains. For every CDR3 protein sequence, its rows merge into one entry that carries the most common genes and DNA. The V and J calls and clone size are TCRdb's, not the authors'. Within this sample are fewer than 40,000 distinct CDR3 sequences, with 5.5% to 7% of them counted one time only. The ten largest clones represent roughly 4.8% of the sample.

The study was a case-control design nested within a healthcare worker cohort in London, UK, with weekly nasopharyngeal swab PCR tests and blood sampling. Healthcare workers were enrolled in the week of the UK lockdown, from 23 to 31 March 2020, and were followed every week for up to roughly 16 weeks. The CDR3 holds 17 amino acids from the cysteine to the phenylalanine. Just CDR3 DNA is preserved here, 51 bases in frame from base 1. The germline V gene provides CDR1 KGHDR and CDR2 SFDVKD. V sheds 3 bases and J sheds 3 bases, leaving 14 bases between their ends. The receptor comes from an adult who was a healthcare worker with PCR-confirmed SARS-CoV-2 infection or an uninfected control (not recorded which). The V and J segments used are TRBV24-1 and TRBJ2-6; a tentative D call is TRBD2 (6 bases match). Sequenced: whole blood. The DNA reads as follows: TGTGCCACCAGTGATCCTCGACTAGGACTTGGGGCCAACGTCCTGACTTTC. It codes for CATSDPRLGLGANVLTF.